This T cell receptor (beta chain) is from a study of CD8 T cells in Susac syndrome. The CDR3 has 15 amino acids. In germline, CDR1 is SGDLS, CDR2 YYNGEE. Trimming removed 4 bases at V and 1 base at J, with 11 bases between. This clonotype was detected a few times. It was with random hexamers that roughly 0.45 to 1 ug RNA was reverse transcribed. TCRdb called the immunoSEQ multiplex PCR reads again in MiXCR, with one record for every CDR3 protein. The sample includes around 140,000 distinct CDR3 sequences, 80% seen only once; the top ten take about 0.51%. This sequence originates from a human donor with multiple sclerosis. V gene TRBV9 combines with J gene TRBJ2-2; D possibly uses TRBD1 or TRBD2 (5 bases each). The specimen sequenced was CD8+ T cells from PBMCs. In nucleotides, the CDR3 is TGTGCCAGCAGCCCCGGGACCGAGAACACCGGGGAGCTGTTTTTT. This encodes CASSPGTENTGELFF.